The subject of this entry is one TCR beta chain. The antigen is not known. The CDR3 extends over 14 amino acids. Deletions cut 7 bases from V and 11 bases from J, with 24 bases between. Looked up from germline, CDR1 is MNHNY and CDR2 is SVGAGI (reference sequence). MiXCR was run by TCRdb on the 5' RACE reads, yielding one entry per CDR3 protein. The sample holds around 320,000 distinct CDR3 sequences, around 4.5% seen once. The data are from a study of T cells after yellow fever vaccination. Overall study findings and caveats: Any FACS-sorted repertoire could hold abundant clonotypes that contaminate it from the bulk population.

Source: PBMCs, taken 15 days after the yellow fever booster vaccination. This TCR came from a man aged 18-30 years who received the YFV17D yellow fever vaccine. The V gene is TRBV6-6, the J gene TRBJ2-7, with D hard to call. DNA for the CDR3: TGTGCCAGCACCCACTCCGCTTGGACCCAAAGGGAGTACTTC. Protein product: CASTHSAWTQREYF.